A selection of T cell receptor beta chains follows, all from one sample in a study of cytomegalovirus exposure and HLA in healthy donors. Method: immunoSEQ multiplex PCR; TCRdb's copy keeps in-frame clones and lacks some. The sample carries around 300,000 clones, 65% to 85% recorded once. The sequencing sample was made of PBMCs. Receptors were obtained from a female donor in good health and CMV-seronegative. Each CDR3 is given with its conserved first and last residue. Fields, in order: J gene, V gene, D gene, clone size, CDR3 protein, CDR3 DNA. D genes are given only for firm matches. For some rows the clone size is stated as once, few or many, or as a class when expanded; others skip it.

TRBJ1-3,TRBV5-4,TRBD1,once,CASSTRDRVTGNTIYF,TGTGCCAGCAGCACCCGGGACAGGGTAACTGGAAACACCATATATTTT
TRBJ1-2,TRBV6-6,-,-,CASRRPPADGYTF,TGTGCCAGCAGGCGACCCCCGGCGGATGGCTACACCTTC
TRBJ2-2,TRBV19,-,few,CASSPDAGNTGELFF,TGTGCCAGTAGTCCCGATGCGGGAAACACCGGGGAGCTGTTTTTT
TRBJ2-1,TRBV6-4,-,-,CASSESAGQNNEQFF,TGTGCCAGCAGTGAGTCCGCAGGACAGAACAATGAGCAGTTCTTC
TRBJ2-1,TRBV28,-,-,CASNSRGNEQFF,TGTGCCAGCAACTCTCGCGGCAATGAGCAGTTCTTC
TRBJ2-5,TRBV7-9,TRBD1,few,CASSLDRGQETQYF,TGTGCCAGCAGCTTGGACAGGGGGCAGGAGACCCAGTACTTC
TRBJ1-4,TRBV12-5,-,few,CASGTSGFNEKLFF,TGTGCTAGTGGTACCTCAGGGTTTAATGAAAAACTGTTTTTT
TRBJ2-1,TRBV6-5,TRBD2,-,CASRTSGSQFF,TGTGCCAGCAGAACTAGCGGGAGTCAGTTCTTC
TRBJ2-7,TRBV20-1,-,once,CSARNTYEQYF,TGCAGTGCTAGGAACACCTACGAGCAGTACTTC
TRBJ2-7,TRBV6-5,TRBD1,-,CATNRGATYEQYF,TGTGCCACAAACAGGGGGGCTACCTACGAGCAGTACTTC
TRBJ1-2,TRBV10-3,-,-,CAISEALGQTSGGYTF,TGTGCCATCAGTGAAGCTCTCGGACAGACGTCGGGTGGCTACACCTTC
TRBJ1-1,TRBV7-2,-,-,CASALPGGWTEAFF,TGTGCCAGCGCCCTCCCGGGGGGCTGGACTGAAGCTTTCTTT
TRBJ2-3,TRBV18,-,-,CASSPQLGADTQYF,TGTGCCAGCTCACCACAACTAGGTGCAGATACGCAGTATTTT
TRBJ2-1,TRBV11-3,-,-,CASRTPGLANEQFF,TGTGCCAGCAGGACCCCAGGGTTGGCCAATGAGCAGTTCTTC
TRBJ1-2,TRBV5-6,TRBD1,-,CASSWKDRAGYTF,TGTGCCAGCAGCTGGAAGGACAGGGCTGGCTACACCTTC
TRBJ1-1,TRBV19,TRBD1,-,CASSMDRGKNTEAFF,TGTGCCAGTAGTATGGACAGGGGCAAGAACACTGAAGCTTTCTTT
TRBJ2-2,TRBV5-1,-,-,CASRVGRPLTGELFF,TGCGCCAGCAGAGTCGGGAGACCTCTCACCGGGGAGCTGTTTTTT
TRBJ1-4,TRBV19,-,-,CASSTQGRGYEKLFF,TGTGCCAGTAGTACCCAGGGGCGCGGGTATGAAAAACTGTTTTTT
TRBJ2-5,TRBV5-1,-,few,CASSPTSGQETQYF,TGCGCCAGCAGCCCTACCTCGGGGCAAGAGACCCAGTACTTC
TRBJ2-2,TRBV7-2,-,-,CASSLAVQGPATGELFF,TGTGCCAGCAGCTTAGCGGTCCAGGGTCCCGCCACCGGGGAGCTGTTTTTT
TRBJ2-2,TRBV29-1,TRBD2,-,CSVASNLAGVAGELFF,TGCAGCGTCGCTTCTAACCTAGCGGGAGTTGCCGGGGAGCTGTTTTTT
TRBJ2-6,TRBV5-1,TRBD1,-,CASCRGTGANVLTF,TGCGCCAGCTGCAGGGGGACTGGGGCCAACGTCCTGACTTTC
TRBJ1-1,TRBV30,-,few,CAWSSYQQEAFF,TGTGCCTGGAGTTCATACCAACAGGAAGCTTTCTTT
TRBJ2-5,TRBV11-3,TRBD1,-,CASSPSRGTGGSETQYF,TGTGCCAGCAGCCCCTCGCGGGGGACAGGGGGCTCCGAGACCCAGTACTTC
TRBJ1-5,TRBV28,TRBD1,-,CASSRERTGVQPQHF,TGTGCCAGCAGCCGTGAACGGACAGGGGTACAGCCCCAGCATTTT
TRBJ1-1,TRBV28,TRBD1,-,CASSFQGASWGGNTEAFF,TGTGCCAGCAGTTTTCAGGGGGCTTCGTGGGGGGGGAACACTGAAGCTTTCTTT
TRBJ1-2,TRBV5-1,-,few,CASRTFAETYYTF,TGCGCCAGCAGAACTTTCGCTGAGACTTACTACACCTTC
TRBJ2-1,TRBV7-3,-,-,CASSFGDGDEQFF,TGTGCCAGCAGCTTTGGTGATGGAGATGAGCAGTTCTTC
TRBJ2-2,TRBV30,TRBD1,-,CAWRGQGGTGELFF,TGTGCCTGGAGGGGACAGGGAGGCACCGGGGAGCTGTTTTTT
TRBJ2-7,TRBV18,-,once,CASSPVAVTSYEQYF,TGTGCCAGCTCACCTGTAGCGGTGACTTCCTACGAGCAGTACTTC
TRBJ2-2,TRBV5-4,-,-,CASSLGQADTGELFF,TGTGCCAGCAGCTTGGGGCAGGCCGACACCGGGGAGCTGTTTTTT
TRBJ1-1,TRBV6-4,-,few,CASSDTNEGYTEAFF,TGTGCCAGCAGTGACACAAATGAGGGTTACACTGAAGCTTTCTTT
TRBJ2-1,TRBV5-6,-,-,CASGWGTDQIYNEQFF,TGTGCCAGCGGTTGGGGCACAGACCAAATCTACAATGAGCAGTTCTTC
TRBJ2-1,TRBV11-2,-,-,CASSSVTSGFHEQFF,TGTGCCAGCAGCTCAGTTACCTCAGGGTTCCATGAGCAGTTCTTC
TRBJ2-7,TRBV10-1,TRBD1,-,CASSERDRGRHEQYF,TGCGCCAGCAGTGAGAGGGACAGGGGGCGTCACGAGCAGTACTTC
TRBJ2-5,TRBV30,-,-,CAWSPPGSIKTQYF,TGTGCCTGGAGTCCCCCGGGGTCGATTAAGACCCAGTACTTC
TRBJ1-2,TRBV10-1,TRBD1,-,CAKRQGAPGGYTF,TGCGCCAAAAGACAGGGGGCACCCGGGGGCTACACCTTC
TRBJ2-2,TRBV18,-,-,CASSSNYGGNTGELFF,TGTGCCAGCTCCTCCAACTACGGGGGGAACACCGGGGAGCTGTTTTTT
TRBJ2-7,TRBV2,TRBD1,-,CASGDRGLGGEQYF,TGTGCCAGCGGGGACAGGGGGCTTGGTGGCGAGCAGTACTTC
TRBJ1-4,TRBV7-9,TRBD1,-,CASSPETGAREKLFF,TGTGCCAGCAGCCCAGAGACAGGGGCAAGGGAAAAACTGTTTTTT
TRBJ2-3,TRBV11-2,-,-,CASSPRGLRSTDTQYF,TGTGCCAGCAGCCCCAGGGGACTACGAAGCACAGATACGCAGTATTTT
TRBJ2-7,TRBV19,TRBD1,-,CASSIEGQARYF,TGTGCCAGTAGTATTGAAGGACAGGCGAGGTACTTC
TRBJ2-3,TRBV28,-,-,CASSPSLSTDTQYF,TGTGCCAGCAGTCCCTCCTTAAGCACAGATACGCAGTATTTT
TRBJ2-7,TRBV7-2,TRBD2,-,CASSLGSRLAGNYEQYF,TGTGCCAGCAGCTTAGGGTCGAGGCTAGCGGGAAACTACGAGCAGTACTTC
TRBJ2-7,TRBV12-5,-,-,CASGLWVVTSSYEQYF,TGTGCTAGTGGTTTGTGGGTTGTGACTAGCTCCTACGAGCAGTACTTC
TRBJ1-2,TRBV18,-,-,CASSPRDNYGYTF,TGTGCCAGCTCACCGCGGGATAACTATGGCTACACCTTC
TRBJ2-1,TRBV4-2,TRBD2,-,CASSQDGDSGSRGNEQFF,TGTGCCAGCAGCCAAGATGGGGATAGCGGGAGCAGGGGCAATGAGCAGTTCTTC
TRBJ2-2,TRBV7-9,TRBD1,once,CASSLGTGGGGELFF,TGTGCCAGCAGCCTCGGGACAGGGGGCGGCGGGGAGCTGTTTTTT
TRBJ2-7,TRBV15,TRBD2,-,CATRIAGGYEQYF,TGTGCCACCAGAATAGCGGGGGGCTACGAGCAGTACTTC
TRBJ2-4,TRBV15,-,-,CATGEVSGKNIQYF,TGTGCCACGGGGGAGGTATCCGGCAAAAACATTCAGTACTTC
TRBJ2-1,TRBV9,TRBD2,-,CASSVAQGLESGEQFF,TGTGCCAGCAGCGTAGCTCAGGGACTAGAGTCGGGGGAGCAGTTCTTC
TRBJ1-3,TRBV19,TRBD1,-,CASGQGPSGNTIYF,TGTGCCAGTGGACAGGGCCCCTCTGGAAACACCATATATTTT
TRBJ1-5,TRBV10-2,-,-,CASTERGGQPQHF,TGCGCCAGCACCGAAAGGGGTGGTCAGCCCCAGCATTTT
TRBJ1-1,TRBV2,-,-,CASRGTGTNTEAFF,TGTGCCAGCAGGGGCACAGGGACCAACACTGAAGCTTTCTTT
TRBJ2-3,TRBV5-5,TRBD2,-,CASSPGSSGRAYTDTQYF,TGTGCCAGCAGCCCGGGCAGTAGCGGGAGGGCCTACACAGATACGCAGTATTTT